Below, 21 T cell receptor beta chains from the same sample are listed, as sequenced in a study of beta chain features in type 1 diabetes (dated by TCRdb to 2016 to 2019). The research as a whole found: Type 1 diabetes patients showed a moderate but significant shortening of TCRB CDR3 length in all four CD4+ subsets.

These receptors lack a known antigen. Libraries were made using the immunoSEQ multiplex PCR assay. The entire amount of isolated RNA was reverse transcribed using the High Capacity cDNA Reverse Transcription Kit, so the sequenced TCRB transcripts were expressed ones. TCRdb mirrors the immuneACCESS table, restricted to in-frame sequences. Some clones are absent from its copies; in checked studies, under half trace to an unresolved V gene, and the reason for the others is unknown. The sample table holds around 690,000 clones, of which around 12% were seen once. The biggest ten clones account for roughly 0.11% of the sample. The sequenced material came from naive CD4+ T cells from blood. Taken with the paper, the label for cell subset or site translates to: true naive CD4+ T cells. The receptors derive from a man aged 25 to 40 with type 1 diabetes.

The genes are TRBV2 and TRBJ1-6; the match to TRBD1 covers 9 bases. The CDR3 length is 15 residues. V lost 7 bases and J lost 6; bases outside the gene matches: 7. Germline CDR1 is SNHLY and CDR2 is FYNNEI. CDR3 loop: CASTDRTGANSPLHF. For the CDR3, the DNA is TGTGCCAGCACAGATCGGACAGGGGCTAATTCACCCCTCCACTTT.

The chain links TRBV28 to TRBJ2-7; D is uncertain. The CDR3 is made up of 13 amino acids. V was clipped by 6 bases and J by 4 bases, with 13 bases between them. CDR1 and CDR2 (germline): MDHEN, SYDVKM. CDR3 in DNA: TGTGCCAGCAGGCCGGTTATGAGGTACGAGCAGTACTTC. Translated: CASRPVMRYEQYF.

The sample holds a few counts of this clone. V gene TRBV6-1 combines with J gene TRBJ2-5, with a weak D call TRBD1 (6 bases). With 4 bases removed from V and 2 bases from J, the gap between germline ends came to 11 bases. The germline V gene has CDR1 MNHNS and CDR2 SASEGT. The CDR3 has 14 amino acids. This CDR3 is CASSVLGQQETQYF. CDR3 nucleotides: TGTGCCAGCAGTGTTTTAGGACAGCAAGAGACCCAGTACTTC.

A few counts support this clone. The J gene is TRBJ2-1, the V gene TRBV7-2, with D uncertain. Germline CDR1 is SGHTA and CDR2 is FQGNSA. V was trimmed by 5 bases and J by 8 bases, leaving 10 bases between them. This CDR3 contains 12 residues. The CDR3: CASSPDGYEQFF. The CDR3 DNA sequence: TGTGCCAGCAGCCCCGACGGTTATGAGCAGTTCTTC.

J is TRBJ1-4 and V is TRBV5-8; D gene ambiguous. There are 10 residues in the CDR3. V lost 4 bases, J lost 13 bases, and 8 bases lay in between. Germline V CDR1 and CDR2: SGHTS, YDEGEE. The CDR3 coding sequence is TGTGCCAGCAGCGTGGTTGGACTGTTTTTT. It specifies CASSVVGLFF.

The chain uses TRBV7-9 and TRBJ1-2, with unresolved D. V lost 5 bases and J lost 4, with 20 bases in between. The CDR3 runs to 16 residues. The V gene's germline CDR1 is SEHNR and CDR2 FQNEAQ (reference sequence). The CDR3 loop reads CASSPTSTTFGYGYTF. CDR3 bases: TGTGCCAGCAGCCCAACGTCAACTACTTTTGGCTATGGCTACACCTTC.

This clone showed up just a few times. This chain uses TRBV29-1 with TRBJ2-5; D is possibly TRBD2 (5 bases). CDR1 and CDR2 from the germline V gene are SQVTM and ANQGSEA. The length of the CDR3 is 13 residues. V was cut by 6 bases and J by 5 bases, with 16 bases left in between. The CDR3: CSVAGPGGETQYF. CDR3 sequence (DNA): TGCAGCGTGGCCGGGCCCGGAGGCGAGACCCAGTACTTC.

This clone was counted a few times. J is TRBJ2-5 and V is TRBV29-1; D ambiguous. CDR3 size: 13 residues. In germline, CDR1 is SQVTM, CDR2 ANQGSEA. The V gene lost 4 bases and the J gene lost 5 bases, with 14 bases spanning the gap. CDR3 sequence: CSVVVTFIETQYF. The CDR3 region has the DNA TGCAGCGTTGTAGTGACATTCATTGAGACCCAGTACTTC.

V and J are TRBV7-9 and TRBJ1-6; D perhaps matches TRBD1 (5 bases). The V end lost 5 bases, the J end lost 8 bases, and 7 bases lay between the germline ends. CDR3 length equals 12 residues. CDR1 SEHNR and CDR2 FQNEAQ come from the germline V gene (reference sequence). CDR3 region: CASSPGDSPLHF. CDR3 coding DNA: TGTGCCAGCAGCCCGGGGGATTCACCCCTCCACTTT.

This clone has just a few counts. As DNA, the CDR3 is TGTGCTTGCGACGGTAGCTCTGGAAACACCATATATTTT. Amino acid sequence: CACDGSSGNTIYF. The rearrangement joins TRBV12-5 to TRBJ1-3; D unresolved. CDR1 and CDR2 (germline): LGHNT, FRNRAP. V lost 11 bases, J lost 0 bases, and 11 bases lay in between. The CDR3 is 13 residues long.

CDR3 sequence (DNA): TGTGCCAGCAGCCACCCCGGGGACTACACCGGGGAGCTGTTTTTT. Translation gives CASSHPGDYTGELFF. The genes are TRBV4-2 and TRBJ2-2; the D gene is possibly TRBD2 (6 bases). V lost 3 bases to trimming and J lost 3 bases, with 11 bases between them. Germline V CDR1 and CDR2: LGHNA, YNFKEQ. The CDR3 has 15 residues.

Regarding this clone: The sample carries other DNA sequences with the same CDR3. The chain employs TRBV10-3 and TRBJ1-3; D not resolved. The germline CDR1 and CDR2 sequences are ENHRY and SYGVKD. Trimming cost V 2 bases and J 3 bases, with 5 bases left between them. This CDR3 is built from 13 residues. CDR3 sequence: CAISERVGNTIYF. For the CDR3, the DNA is TGTGCCATCAGTGAGAGGGTTGGAAACACCATATATTTT.

The chain combines TRBV7-9 with TRBJ2-7, with 7 nucleotides matching TRBD1. The CDR3 is 15 amino acids. Germline V gene data show CDR1 as SEHNR and CDR2 as FQNEAQ (reference sequence). The trim removed 5 bases at V and 1 base at J, leaving 8 bases unmatched. The CDR3, as DNA: TGTGCCAGCAGCCCTGACAGGGATATATCCTACGAGCAGTACTTC. It is translated as CASSPDRDISYEQYF.

The chain joins TRBV18 to TRBJ2-1; 7 bases are shared with TRBD1. CDR1 is KGHSH, CDR2 LQKENI, per germline. The CDR3 contains 15 residues. V lost 7 bases and J lost 1; bases outside the gene matches: 7. CDR3 in amino acids: CASFTGVDSYNEQFF. For the CDR3, the DNA is TGTGCCAGCTTCACAGGGGTAGATTCCTACAATGAGCAGTTCTTC. Filled out from reference TRBV18 and TRBJ2-1, the complete variable domain reads NAGVMQNPRHLVRRRGQEARLRCSPMKGHSHVYWYRQLPEEGLKFMVYLQKENIIDESGMPKERFSAEFPKEGPSILRIQQVVRGDSAAYFCASFTGVDSYNEQFFGPGTRLTVL.

This clone was observed a handful of times. The chain has TRBV29-1 and TRBJ1-6; 7 bases agree with TRBD1. CDR3 size: 13 residues. Germline V gene lookup returns CDR1 SQVTM and CDR2 ANQGSEA. Germline trimming cut 6 bases from V and 7 bases from J; bases unmatched to any gene: 6. For the CDR3, the DNA is TGCAGCGTAAGGGACAGCATAAATTCACCCCTCCACTTT. Translating gives CSVRDSINSPLHF. The full variable domain, completed using reference TRBV29-1 and TRBJ1-6, is SAVISQKPSRDICQRGTSLTIQCQVDSQVTMMFWYRQQPGQSLTLIATANQGSEATYESGFVIDKFPISRPNLTFSTLTVSNMSPEDSSIYLCSVRDSINSPLHFGNGTRLTVT.

V and J are TRBV6-5 and TRBJ1-1; D is possibly TRBD1 (6 bases). Germline CDR1 reads MNHEY; CDR2 reads SVGAGI. The V end was cut by 7 bases, the J end by 2 bases, with 14 bases between. The CDR3 runs to 14 residues. CDR3 nucleotides: TGTGCCAGCACACACTTCAGGGGTAACACTGAAGCTTTCTTT. Translated, it gives CASTHFRGNTEAFF.

This clone has just a few counts. J is TRBJ2-7 and V is TRBV28; the D gene is possibly TRBD2 (6 bases). Trimming left V 6 bases short and J 12 bases short, with 21 bases between. Germline V gene sequence: CDR1 MDHEN, CDR2 SYDVKM. This CDR3 is built from 13 residues. The DNA for the CDR3 is TGTGCCAGCAGATCCGGGACTCAGGGTATTGGGTACTTC. Encoded protein: CASRSGTQGIGYF.

This clone was detected a few times. As DNA, the CDR3 is TGTGCCAGCAGCTTATGTGGGGGCGCGGCCAGGAAGCAGTTCTTC. Its protein is CASSLCGGAARKQFF. The chain couples TRBV5-7 to TRBJ2-1, with D perhaps TRBD1 (6 bases). Being an ORF, TRBV5-7 has a function that is uncertain. This CDR3 is built from 15 residues. V was pared by 2 bases and J by 11 bases, with 20 bases between.

This clone was detected only a few times. This sequence joins TRBV4-3 and TRBJ1-2; no definite D call. Trimming stripped 0 bases from V and 8 bases from J, with 13 bases between. Germline loops: CDR1 LGHNA, CDR2 YSLEER. This CDR3 comprises 14 residues. CDR3 DNA: TGCGCCAGCAGCCAAGAATCACCCGGGTGGGGCTACACCTTC. Its protein is CASSQESPGWGYTF.

This clone was seen only a few times. The chain carries TRBV5-4 and TRBJ2-1, with TRBD2 matching over 10 bases. Germline CDR1 reads SGHNT; CDR2 reads YYREEE (reference sequence). The CDR3 loop spans 15 amino acids. Losses at the gene ends were 5 bases for V and 5 bases for J; bases not matched to a gene: 7. In DNA form, the CDR3 reads TGTGCCAGCAGATATCTAGCGGGGGCAAACAATGAGCAGTTCTTC. Protein: CASRYLAGANNEQFF.

In this sample, this clone turned up a few times. The V gene is TRBV23-1, the J gene TRBJ1-2; a possible D gene is TRBD1 (6 bases). TRBV23-1 is an ORF for which the function is uncertain. This CDR3 is built from 16 residues. The V end was cut by 3 bases, the J end by 1 base, with 15 bases between. CDR3 sequence reads: CASSHRKGGDNYGYTF. CDR3 DNA sequence: TGCGCCAGCAGTCATAGAAAAGGGGGAGATAACTATGGCTACACCTTC.